One and the same sample provided the 20 T cell receptor beta chains below, sequenced in a study of T cell repertoires in cytomegalovirus infection. No cognate antigen is known for these TCRs. TCRdb analysed the reads with MiXCR anew, one entry per CDR3 protein. This sample has about 110,000 distinct CDR3 sequences, with roughly 39% found just once. The sequences come from CD8+ T cells from cultured PBMCs, collected from culture after CMV antigen stimulation. Receptor source: a human donor in good health (CMV status not recorded). Some clones in this sample may be carry-over from other donors' samples.

This clonotype turned up a few times. The genes are TRBV7-4 and TRBJ2-5, with TRBD2 as a possible D gene (6 bases). The germline V gene encodes CDR1 SGHVT and CDR2 SQSDAQ. Trimming removed 6 bases from V and 1 base from J, with 6 bases in between. The CDR3 runs 12 residues. DNA of the CDR3: TGTGCCAGCAGGGGAGGCCAAGAGACCCAGTACTTC. It is translated as CASRGGQETQYF.

V usage is TRBV28 and J usage is TRBJ1-1, with 9 nucleotides matching TRBD1. The V segment lost 2 bases and the J segment 1 base; nucleotides outside the gene matches: 8. The CDR3 runs to 17 residues. Germline CDR1 MDHEN, CDR2 SYDVKM. CDR3 DNA: TGTGCCAGCAGTTTAGGGACAGGGATTGTCTGGAACACTGAAGCTTTCTTT. Its translation: CASSLGTGIVWNTEAFF.

There are a few counts of this clonotype. In nucleotides, the CDR3 is TGCGCCAGCAGCCAAGGAACCGGGACAGGGGTCGAGCAGTACTTC. The encoded protein is CASSQGTGTGVEQYF. The rearrangement joins TRBV4-1 to TRBJ2-7; 10 bases are a match to TRBD1. Germline CDR1 is MGHRA and CDR2 is YSYEKL. Trimming at V came to 1 base and at J to 6 bases, leaving 6 bases not matched to a gene. The CDR3 contains 15 residues.

This clonotype came up many times. This rearrangement joins TRBV12-3 or TRBV12-4 to TRBJ2-1; D is ambiguous. The CDR3 has 18 amino acids. Trimming took 2 bases from V and 0 from J, leaving 17 bases between them. In nucleotides, the CDR3 is TGTGCCAGCAGTTTAAAGGTTGGCGGCCTAGACTCCTACAATGAGCAGTTCTTC. Residues: CASSLKVGGLDSYNEQFF.

The rearrangement links TRBV3-1 to TRBJ1-1, with a weak D call TRBD1 (6 bases). Between the trimmed V and J ends, which lost 6 bases and 3 bases, there was a span of 14 bases. Germline CDR1 LGHDT, CDR2 YNNKEL (reference sequence). The length of the CDR3 is 14 residues. CDR3 sequence: CASRGTTGHTEAFF. CDR3 nucleotide sequence: TGTGCCAGCAGGGGAACAACAGGGCACACTGAAGCTTTCTTT. Complete variable domain (other parts from reference TRBV3-1 and TRBJ1-1): DTAVSQTPKYLVTQMGNDKSIKCEQNLGHDTMYWYKQDSKKFLKIMFSYNNKELIINETVPNRFSPKSPDKAHLNLHINSLELGDSAVYFCASRGTTGHTEAFFGQGTRLTVV.

The V call is TRBV7-6, the J call TRBJ1-2, with D possibly TRBD1 on 6 matching bases. Germline assignment: CDR1 SGHVS and CDR2 FNYEAQ. The CDR3 is 13 amino acids. V lost 9 bases and J 2 bases, leaving 13 bases between the germline ends. DNA of the CDR3: TGTGCCAGTTCCGGGGACAAGAACTATGGCTACACCTTC. This encodes CASSGDKNYGYTF.

The chain has TRBV19 and TRBJ2-5, with TRBD1 matching over 7 bases. The CDR3 runs to 15 residues. Germline values: CDR1 LNHDA, CDR2 SQIVND (reference sequence). J gave up 2 bases and V 5 bases, and 8 bases lay outside the gene matches. CDR3 protein: CASSLQGQRQETQYF. The CDR3 coding sequence is TGTGCCAGTAGTCTCCAGGGACAGCGTCAAGAGACCCAGTACTTC.

The V and J genes are TRBV2 and TRBJ2-7, with D tentatively TRBD1 or TRBD2 (6 bases each). The CDR3 consists of 16 residues. The V gene's germline CDR1 is SNHLY and CDR2 FYNNEI. V was clipped by 5 bases and J by 5 bases, with 22 bases between them. CDR3 in DNA: TGTGCCAGCAGTCTATTACCGGGGGACATATTCGACGAGCAGTACTTC. This encodes CASSLLPGDIFDEQYF.

The chain employs TRBV11-2 and TRBJ2-1; no reliable D call. V dropped 5 bases and J dropped 3 bases, with 17 bases sitting between them. The CDR3 totals 16 residues. CDR1 SGHAT and CDR2 FQNNGV come from the germline V gene. This chain's CDR3 is CASSPPVRRIYNEQFF. CDR3 DNA: TGTGCCAGCAGCCCCCCCGTTAGGCGGATCTACAATGAGCAGTTCTTC.

The rearrangement links TRBV20-1 to TRBJ1-2, with TRBD1 matching 7 bases. CDR1 is DFQATT and CDR2 is SNEGSKA in the germline V gene (reference sequence). The V and J ends lost 0 bases and 1 base, in that order; junction bases with no gene match: 8. CDR3 length: 16 residues. The CDR3 coding sequence is TGCAGTGCTAGAGATCCCGGGACAGACTTTAACTATGGCTACACCTTC. As protein: CSARDPGTDFNYGYTF.

This clonotype was picked up a small number of times. This chain uses TRBV18 with TRBJ1-1; weak D call: TRBD1 (5 bases). Germline CDR1 is KGHSH and CDR2 is LQKENI. CDR3 length: 11 residues. V lost 3 bases to trimming and J lost 9 bases, with 8 bases between them. The CDR3 DNA follows: TGTGCCAGCTCACCGGGGCAGCAAGCTTTCTTT. Encoded protein: CASSPGQQAFF.

This clonotype was seen a handful of times. This rearrangement joins TRBV27 to TRBJ2-7, with a possible D match to TRBD1 (5 bases). CDR1 and CDR2 from the germline V gene are MNHEY and SMNVEV (reference sequence). This CDR3 spans 13 amino acids. Trimming stripped 7 bases from V and 2 bases from J, with 12 bases between. The CDR3 sequence: CASTGQGAYEQYF. The CDR3 DNA reads TGTGCCAGCACCGGGCAGGGTGCCTACGAGCAGTACTTC.

The table lists this clonotype with a few counts. V is TRBV6-6 and J is TRBJ2-1; 7 bases fit TRBD2. V shed 7 bases, J shed 0 bases, and the junction held 6 bases outside the gene matches. The CDR3 is 15 amino acids. Looked up from germline, CDR1 is MNHNY and CDR2 is SVGAGI (reference sequence). The CDR3 here is CASTPTSLSYNEQFF. The CDR3 bases are TGTGCCAGCACCCCGACTAGCCTCTCCTACAATGAGCAGTTCTTC.

At least ten counts were recorded for this clonotype. The chain is built from TRBV7-9 and TRBJ1-1, with a weak D call TRBD1 (5 bases). V was cut by 1 base and J by 0 bases, with 9 bases left in between. The CDR3 is 15 residues long. Germline V gene sequence: CDR1 SEHNR, CDR2 FQNEAQ (reference sequence). The CDR3 region is CASSLVGRVNTEAFF. The CDR3 nucleotides are TGTGCCAGCAGCTTAGTGGGCAGGGTGAACACTGAAGCTTTCTTT.

The chain employs TRBV4-1 and TRBJ1-1; D is undetermined. This CDR3 is built from 15 residues. V lost 1 base and J lost 1, with 10 bases in between. Germline CDR1 and CDR2: MGHRA and YSYEKL. CDR3 coding DNA: TGCGCCAGCAGCCAAGTTAACGGAGGGAACACTGAAGCTTTCTTT. Translation gives CASSQVNGGNTEAFF.

The V gene is TRBV6-1, the J gene TRBJ2-5; 10 bases align to TRBD2. CDR3 size: 14 residues. Per germline, CDR1 MNHNS and CDR2 SASEGT. V lost 4 bases and J lost 7; bases outside the gene matches: 6. The CDR3 DNA sequence: TGTGCCAGCAGTGGATTAGCGGGGGGAGGGACCCAGTACTTC. Its translation is CASSGLAGGGTQYF.

This clonotype appeared a few times. V is TRBV4-2 and J is TRBJ2-7; 7 bases line up with TRBD2. There are 18 residues in the CDR3. Looked up from germline, CDR1 is LGHNA and CDR2 is YNFKEQ. V gave up 0 bases and J gave up 1 base; unmatched junction bases: 12. CDR3: CASSQDLGQRGLSYEQYF. The CDR3 nucleotides are TGTGCCAGCAGCCAAGATTTGGGGCAGCGGGGCCTATCCTACGAGCAGTACTTC.

For the CDR3, the DNA is TGTGCCAGTCTGAGAGGGGACGAGCAGTACTTC. As protein: CASLRGDEQYF. The V call is TRBV2, the J call TRBJ2-7; either TRBD1 or TRBD2 may fit D (5 bases each). Trimming pared 9 bases from V and 5 bases from J, leaving 11 bases between. CDR3 size: 11 residues. CDR1 is SNHLY, CDR2 FYNNEI, per germline.

The rearrangement uses TRBV7-7 and TRBJ2-2; maybe TRBD1 (6 bases). V shed 5 bases and J shed 6 bases, with 13 bases lying between them. Germline V gene data show CDR1 as SSHAT and CDR2 as FNYEAQ (reference sequence). The CDR3 length is 14 residues. The CDR3 DNA sequence: TGTGCCAGCAGCCGGACAGCTGTGTCCGGGGAGCTGTTTTTT. Translating gives CASSRTAVSGELFF. The variable domain in full, completed from reference TRBV7-7 and TRBJ2-2, reads GAGVSQSPRYKVTKRGQDVTLRCDPISSHATLYWYQQALGQGPEFLTYFNYEAQPDKSGLPSDRFSAERPEGSISTLTIQRTEQRDSAMYRCASSRTAVSGELFFGEGSRLTVL.

This clonotype was seen only a few times. The rearrangement links TRBV9 to TRBJ1-1; D not resolved. The CDR3 consists of 14 residues. V was shortened by 2 bases and J by 1 base, with 9 bases between the two germline ends. Germline V gives CDR1 SGDLS, CDR2 YYNGEE. CDR3 sequence reads: CASSVGMRNTEAFF. The DNA for the CDR3 is TGTGCCAGCAGCGTTGGGATGAGGAACACTGAAGCTTTCTTT.